The 31 T cell receptor beta chains below come from one sample, sequenced in a study of blood T cell repertoires in COVID-19. Assay used: immunoSEQ multiplex PCR; TCRdb lists only in-frame clones, some missing. The data hold some 350,000 clones, with roughly nine tenths observed a single time. The sequenced sample consisted of PBMCs or T cells enriched from blood (not recorded which). Every receptor here comes from a woman in her thirties who had recovered from COVID-19.

The rearrangement uses TRBV7-9 and TRBJ1-1, with D maybe TRBD1 (5 bases). This CDR3 has 14 amino acids. Germline values: CDR1 SEHNR, CDR2 FQNEAQ (reference sequence). V was trimmed by 8 bases and J by 1 base, leaving 14 bases between them. The CDR3 region is CASPIRVENTEAFF. The CDR3 DNA follows: TGTGCCAGCCCGATCAGGGTGGAGAACACTGAAGCTTTCTTT. The whole variable domain, filled in from reference TRBV7-9 and TRBJ1-1, reads DTGVSQNPRHKITKRGQNVTFRCDPISEHNRLYWYRQTLGQGPEFLTYFQNEAQLEKSRLLSDRFSAERPKGSFSTLEIQRTEQGDSAMYLCASPIRVENTEAFFGQGTRLTVV.

The chain joins TRBV19 to TRBJ2-1; 9 nucleotides agree with TRBD2. This CDR3 region has 13 residues. Germline loops: CDR1 LNHDA, CDR2 SQIVND (reference sequence). V gave up 7 bases and J gave up 6 bases; unmatched junction bases: 4. CDR3 sequence: CASTTGLANEQFF. The CDR3 DNA sequence: TGTGCCAGTACTACGGGACTAGCCAATGAGCAGTTCTTC.

The chain is built from TRBV19 and TRBJ1-5; D ambiguous. The V gene's germline CDR1 is LNHDA and CDR2 SQIVND (reference sequence). The CDR3 loop spans 14 amino acids. V was pared by 6 bases and J by 4 bases, with 13 bases between. This chain's CDR3 is CASRTGVRNQPQHF. The CDR3 DNA sequence: TGTGCCAGTAGGACGGGAGTACGGAATCAGCCCCAGCATTTT.

The chain carries TRBV7-2 and TRBJ1-2; perhaps TRBD1 as D (6 bases). Trimming stripped 5 bases from V and 4 bases from J, with 17 bases between. The CDR3 runs to 15 residues. The germline CDR1 and CDR2 sequences are SGHTA and FQGNSA. CDR3 sequence (DNA): TGTGCCAGCAGCCTTACAGGGTTAGAAACCTATGGCTACACCTTC. Its translation is CASSLTGLETYGYTF.

V usage is TRBV5-1 and J usage is TRBJ2-5; tentatively, D is TRBD2 (5 bases). Between the trimmed V and J ends, which lost 4 bases and 7 bases, there was a span of 8 bases. Germline-derived CDR1 and CDR2 are SGHRS and YFSETQ. This CDR3 comprises 11 residues. CDR3 nucleotide sequence: TGCGCCAGCAGCGTGGCGGGGACCCAGTACTTC. It encodes CASSVAGTQYF.

V is TRBV3-1 (or the pseudogene TRBV3-2) and J is TRBJ2-5; 8 positions agree with TRBD1. The CDR3 runs to 14 residues. Germline loops: CDR1 LGHDT, CDR2 YNNKEL (reference sequence). After removal of 4 bases from V and 5 bases from J, the junction contained 6 bases not matched to a gene. CDR3 in amino acids: CASSPDRVRETQYF. The CDR3 DNA is TGTGCCAGCAGCCCGGACAGGGTTCGGGAGACCCAGTACTTC.

The CDR3 protein is CASSYSDSVYGYTF. In DNA, the CDR3 is TGTGCCAGCAGTTACTCCGACAGCGTCTATGGCTACACCTTC. The V gene is TRBV6-5, the J gene TRBJ1-2, with TRBD1 as a possible D gene (5 bases). The V gene's germline CDR1 is MNHEY and CDR2 SVGAGI. V lost 0 bases and J lost 4, with 9 bases in between. CDR3 length: 14 amino acids.

This clone was detected once. This chain uses TRBV9 with TRBJ1-5; TRBD1 matches 12 bases. CDR3 size: 16 residues. Trimming cost V 3 bases and J 3 bases; bases outside gene matches: 4. Germline assignment: CDR1 SGDLS and CDR2 YYNGEE. CDR3 DNA sequence: TGTGCCAGCAGCGAGGGGGGACAGGGGGCCAATCAGCCCCAGCATTTT. This translates into CASSEGGQGANQPQHF.

The chain uses TRBV29-1 and TRBJ2-7; D ambiguous. Germline V gene lookup returns CDR1 SQVTM and CDR2 ANQGSEA. Trimming removed 1 base at V and 1 base at J, with 8 bases between. This CDR3 region has 13 residues. The CDR3 DNA is TGCAGCGTTGAAGGTAGCACTTCCTACGAGCAGTACTTC. Amino acids: CSVEGSTSYEQYF.

This rearrangement joins TRBV7-8 to TRBJ2-1; 10 nucleotides align to TRBD2. CDR3 length: 15 residues. The V segment lost 4 bases and the J segment 2 bases; nucleotides outside the gene matches: 2. CDR1 SGHVS and CDR2 FQNEAQ come from the germline V gene. The CDR3 loop is CASSSLAGTYNEQFF. The CDR3 DNA reads as TGTGCCAGCAGCTCACTAGCGGGGACCTACAATGAGCAGTTCTTC.

As to this clone: Other nucleotide sequences in the sample specify the same CDR3. The chain combines TRBV27 with TRBJ2-3; D gene uncertain. CDR1 is MNHEY and CDR2 is SMNVEV in the germline V gene (reference sequence). The CDR3 totals 15 residues. Between the trimmed V and J ends, which lost 2 bases and 1 base, there was a span of 10 bases. The CDR3 bases are TGTGCCAGCAGTTTACGGGTTGGTGGCACAGATACGCAGTATTTT. Translation: CASSLRVGGTDTQYF.

The J gene is TRBJ1-2, the V gene TRBV28; 7 bases align to TRBD1. The CDR3 totals 15 residues. V lost 4 bases to trimming and J lost 3 bases; unmatched junction nucleotides: 8. Germline values: CDR1 MDHEN, CDR2 SYDVKM. The CDR3 spells CASSSITGVDYGYTF. For the CDR3, the DNA is TGTGCCAGCAGTTCAATAACAGGGGTCGACTATGGCTACACCTTC.

The chain employs TRBV2 and TRBJ1-5, with D unclear. The ends were cut back, 3 bases at V and 3 bases at J, with 9 bases in the middle. Germline loops: CDR1 SNHLY, CDR2 FYNNEI. The CDR3 contains 14 residues. The CDR3 DNA sequence: TGTGCCAGCAGTGAGTCCGAGCCCAATCAGCCCCAGCATTTT. Translated: CASSESEPNQPQHF.

This clone was detected only a few times. The chain recombines TRBV7-8 with TRBJ2-6; 8 nucleotides line up with TRBD2. V shed 4 bases and J 1 base; nucleotides not matched to a gene: 12. Germline V gene lookup returns CDR1 SGHVS and CDR2 FQNEAQ. The CDR3 totals 19 residues. CDR3 sequence: CASSWREIAGFSGANVLTF. The CDR3 region has the DNA TGTGCCAGCAGCTGGAGGGAGATAGCGGGATTTTCTGGGGCCAACGTCCTGACTTTC.

This chain connects TRBV7-9 to TRBJ2-1, with 8 bases fitting TRBD1. With V trimmed by 1 base and J by 8 bases, 7 bases remained unmatched. The CDR3 consists of 15 residues. The germline CDR1 and CDR2 sequences are SEHNR and FQNEAQ (reference sequence). The CDR3 sequence is CASSLDRGSLYEQFF. Written as DNA, the CDR3 is TGTGCCAGCAGCTTAGACAGGGGGTCCTTGTATGAGCAGTTCTTC.

The J gene is TRBJ1-5, the V gene TRBV4-1, with D uncertain. The V end lost 0 bases, the J end lost 7 bases, and 19 bases lay between the germline ends. The germline V gene has CDR1 MGHRA and CDR2 YSYEKL. The length of the CDR3 is 17 residues. In DNA form, the CDR3 reads TGCGCCAGCAGCCAAGATCGTGGAGAGTCCTTTGGGCAGCCCCAGCATTTT. It yields the protein CASSQDRGESFGQPQHF.

This chain uses TRBV2 with TRBJ2-7; tentative D call: TRBD1 (5 bases). The CDR3 contains 13 residues. CDR1 and CDR2 (germline): SNHLY, FYNNEI. V lost 7 bases and J 0 bases, leaving 10 bases between the germline ends. The CDR3 loop is CASKEQASYEQYF. As DNA, the CDR3 is TGTGCCAGCAAAGAACAGGCCTCCTACGAGCAGTACTTC.

Only a few counts were recorded for this clone. The chain is built from TRBV27 and TRBJ1-5, with 8 bases identical to TRBD1. The junction had 11 bases not matched to a gene; V was cut back by 6 bases and J by 1 base. The CDR3 runs to 17 residues. Germline CDR1 MNHEY, CDR2 SMNVEV (reference sequence). In DNA form, the CDR3 reads TGTGCCAGCAGGAGCACAGGGGGAATTTGGAGCAATCAGCCCCAGCATTTT. Amino acid sequence: CASRSTGGIWSNQPQHF.

The chain couples TRBV6-5 to TRBJ1-1; TRBD1 might be the D (5 bases). V was pared by 6 bases and J by 1 base, with 12 bases between. This CDR3 is built from 14 residues. Germline V lookup: CDR1 MNHEY, CDR2 SVGAGI. The CDR3 region is CASRGGRTNTEAFF. CDR3 DNA: TGTGCCAGCAGGGGGGGACGGACGAACACTGAAGCTTTCTTT.

This chain links TRBV11-2 with TRBJ1-6; 7 bases line up with TRBD1. V trimming: 4 bases; J trimming: 3 bases; junction bases outside the gene matches: 6. The CDR3 extends over 16 amino acids. Germline assignment: CDR1 SGHAT and CDR2 FQNNGV. The CDR3, as DNA: TGTGCCAGCAGCTCTCAAAGACAGGGCTATAATTCACCCCTCCACTTT. Translated, it gives CASSSQRQGYNSPLHF.

The CDR3, as DNA: TGCGCCAGCAGCCATCCGACATTTACTAACTATGGCTACACCTTC. This gives the protein CASSHPTFTNYGYTF. The chain couples TRBV4-1 to TRBJ1-2, with D unresolved. V was clipped by 3 bases and J by 0 bases, with 11 bases between them. Germline CDR1 and CDR2: MGHRA and YSYEKL. The CDR3 loop spans 15 amino acids.

This clone showed up just a few times. This chain joins TRBV7-2 and TRBJ1-3, with D unresolved. Looked up from germline, CDR1 is SGHTA and CDR2 is FQGNSA. The CDR3 runs 15 residues. V lost 1 base and J 0 bases, leaving 7 bases between the germline ends. In DNA, the CDR3 is TGTGCCAGCAGCTTAGGACGGAGCTCTGGAAACACCATATATTTT. Its protein is CASSLGRSSGNTIYF.

The chain uses TRBV27 and TRBJ1-1; D is unresolved. The CDR3 has 13 amino acids. Germline CDR1 reads MNHEY; CDR2 reads SMNVEV (reference sequence). V shed 3 bases and J shed 1 base, with 6 bases lying between them. CDR3 sequence: CASSFLRNTEAFF. CDR3 in DNA: TGTGCCAGCAGTTTTCTGAGGAACACTGAAGCTTTCTTT.

The V gene is TRBV19, the J gene TRBJ1-4; D is unclear. The CDR3 loop spans 14 amino acids. CDR1 and CDR2 from the germline V gene are LNHDA and SQIVND (reference sequence). V was clipped by 2 bases and J by 0 bases, with 4 bases between them. This CDR3 reads CASSITSTNEKLFF. CDR3 nucleotide sequence: TGTGCCAGTAGTATAACATCAACTAATGAAAAACTGTTTTTT.

The chain combines TRBV27 with TRBJ2-6; D gene unclear. CDR1 and CDR2 from the germline V gene are MNHEY and SMNVEV (reference sequence). V lost 2 bases and J 4 bases, leaving 12 bases between the germline ends. The CDR3 runs 16 residues. In DNA, the CDR3 is TGTGCCAGCAGTTTAGCGGCAGCGTCCGGGGCCAACGTCCTGACTTTC. Its protein is CASSLAAASGANVLTF.

The J gene is TRBJ2-7, the V gene TRBV27, with TRBD1 matching over 9 bases. This CDR3 is 14 amino acids long. The trim removed 3 bases at V and 2 bases at J, leaving 2 bases unmatched. Per germline, CDR1 MNHEY and CDR2 SMNVEV (reference sequence). The CDR3 DNA reads TGTGCCAGCAGTTTGACAGGGGGGCCCTACGAGCAGTACTTC. Protein product: CASSLTGGPYEQYF.

This chain connects TRBV11-2 to TRBJ2-7, with 7 positions matching TRBD2. V shed 5 bases, J shed 3 bases, and the junction held 7 bases outside the gene matches. The germline V gene encodes CDR1 SGHAT and CDR2 FQNNGV. CDR3 length: 14 residues. The CDR3 region is CASSTLAASYEQYF. In nucleotides, the CDR3 is TGTGCCAGCAGCACTCTAGCGGCTAGCTACGAGCAGTACTTC.

Written as DNA, the CDR3 is TGTGCCACCAGTGGGGGACTCGAAGAAGACACAGATACGCAGTATTTT. The encoded protein is CATSGGLEEDTDTQYF. V and J are TRBV24-1 and TRBJ2-3; D is perhaps TRBD2 (6 bases). The CDR3 sequence is 16 residues long. Germline CDR1 is KGHDR and CDR2 is SFDVKD. The V and J ends lost 5 bases and 2 bases respectively, with 16 bases between them.

The CDR3 region has the DNA TGTGCCAGCAGCTCGGTACAGGGGCGGCGTGGCTACACCTTC. Its translation is CASSSVQGRRGYTF. This chain links TRBV7-2 with TRBJ1-2; TRBD1 agrees at 7 bases. The CDR3 contains 14 residues. J gave up 7 bases and V 4 bases, and 9 bases lay outside the gene matches. Germline V gene lookup returns CDR1 SGHTA and CDR2 FQGNSA.

The J gene is TRBJ2-2, the V gene TRBV6-2 or TRBV6-3, with 13 bases fitting TRBD2. V lost 3 bases, J lost 6 bases, and 4 bases stayed unmatched. The CDR3 is 16 residues long. The germline CDR1 and CDR2 sequences are MNHEY and SVGEGT. CDR3 bases: TGTGCCAGCAGTTATGAACTAGCGGGAGGGGCCGGGGAGCTGTTTTTT. It is translated as CASSYELAGGAGELFF.

This clone was recorded once. The rearrangement links TRBV9 to TRBJ2-2; the D is unclear. Looked up from germline, CDR1 is SGDLS and CDR2 is YYNGEE. There are 15 residues in the CDR3. V lost 4 bases and J lost 7, with 17 bases in between. The CDR3 nucleotides read TGTGCCAGCAGCCCACACCAACCAGATGGCGGGGAGCTGTTTTTT. As protein: CASSPHQPDGGELFF.